This T cell receptor beta chain was identified in a study of T cells in localized non-small cell lung cancer. Study conclusions and caveats: Sequencing involved a lone tumor region, leaving heterogeneity possible.

The data were produced by immunoSEQ multiplex PCR, yet TCRdb's version contains in-frame clones alone and is incomplete. The table lists 30,000 to 35,000 clones, roughly 93% of them singletons. V lost 4 bases and J lost 4; bases outside the gene matches: 6. This CDR3 spans 15 amino acids. CDR1 and CDR2 from the germline V gene are KGHSH and LQKENI. Turning to this clone: The target antigen is unknown.

The clonotype was recovered from a female donor over 55 with stage I lung adenocarcinoma. This sequence joins TRBV18 and TRBJ1-4; TRBD1 agrees at 7 bases. The material was peripheral blood, obtained before any cancer treatment. The DNA for the CDR3 is TGTGCCAGCTCACATGACAGGGCCCTTAATGAAAAACTGTTTTTT. Residues: CASSHDRALNEKLFF.